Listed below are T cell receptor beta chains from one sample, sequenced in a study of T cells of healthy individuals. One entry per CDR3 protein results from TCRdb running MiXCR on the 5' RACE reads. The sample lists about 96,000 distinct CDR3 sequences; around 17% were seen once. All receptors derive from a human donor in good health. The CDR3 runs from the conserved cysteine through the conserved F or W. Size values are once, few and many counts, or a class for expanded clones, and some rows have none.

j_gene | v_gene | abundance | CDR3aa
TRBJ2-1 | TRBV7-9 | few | CASSLNLTPRFF
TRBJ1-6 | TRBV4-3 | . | CASSQIEGGSPLHF
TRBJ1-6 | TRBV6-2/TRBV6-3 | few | CASSIGSGNSPLHF
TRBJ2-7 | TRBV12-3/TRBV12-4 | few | CASSWTGTSYEQYF
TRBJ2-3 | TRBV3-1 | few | CASCRRPCADTQYF
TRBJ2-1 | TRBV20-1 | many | CSAPTSGAVVFF
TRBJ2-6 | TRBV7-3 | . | CASSPTNAGSGANVLTF
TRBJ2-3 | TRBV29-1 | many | CSVVGEGSSTDTQYF
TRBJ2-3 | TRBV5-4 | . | CASSLGRNRGTDTQYF
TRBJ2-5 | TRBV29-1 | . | CSVGPGGGISQETQYF
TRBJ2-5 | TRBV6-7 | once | CASSEEFRGLRKETQYF
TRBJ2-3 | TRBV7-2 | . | CASSSGLAGLTDTQYF
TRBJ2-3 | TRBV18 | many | CASSPASDTQYF
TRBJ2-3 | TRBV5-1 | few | CASSLDSSTDTQYF
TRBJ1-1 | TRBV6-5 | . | CASSYSFGNFGETEAFF
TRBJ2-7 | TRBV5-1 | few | CASSLEIRNYEQYF
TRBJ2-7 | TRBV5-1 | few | CASSRKGSQGSYEQYF
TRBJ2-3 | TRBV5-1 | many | CASSWDRGADTQYF
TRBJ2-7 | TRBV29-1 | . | CSAGDRADEQYF
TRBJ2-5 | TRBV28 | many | CASSQNIGETQYF
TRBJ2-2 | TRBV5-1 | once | CASSLEGPGGSPGELFF
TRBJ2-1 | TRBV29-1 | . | CSLLTGGDEQFF
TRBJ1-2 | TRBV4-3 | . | CASSQVIRVNYGYTF
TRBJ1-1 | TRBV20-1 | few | CSARDRRGNTEAFF
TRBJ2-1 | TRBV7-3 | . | CASSLSGPRSYNEQFF
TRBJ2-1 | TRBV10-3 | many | CAISPRDRDNEQFF
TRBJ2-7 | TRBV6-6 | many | CASSYSYLAGVSYEQYF
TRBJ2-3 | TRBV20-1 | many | CSAQEVRGNTDTQYF
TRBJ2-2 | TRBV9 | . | CASSLPHTGARVTGELFF
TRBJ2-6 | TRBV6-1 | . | CASSERGSGANVLTF
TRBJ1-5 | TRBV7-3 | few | CASSSDSNQPQHF
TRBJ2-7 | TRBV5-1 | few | CASSSGLDSYEQYF
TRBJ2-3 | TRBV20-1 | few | CSASGRGAGGTDTQYF
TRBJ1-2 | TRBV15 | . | CATSQARSFYGYTF
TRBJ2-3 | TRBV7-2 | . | CASSFDLRDRSTDTQYF
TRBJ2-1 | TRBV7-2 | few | CASSLRQNNEQFF
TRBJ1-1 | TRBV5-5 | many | CASSLTQIMNTEAFF
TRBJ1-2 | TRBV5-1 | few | CASSDGTNYGYTF
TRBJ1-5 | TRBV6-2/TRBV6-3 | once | CASEPTGGNQPQHF
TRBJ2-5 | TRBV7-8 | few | CASTPQETQYF
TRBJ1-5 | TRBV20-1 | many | CSARAYRGYRGQPQHF
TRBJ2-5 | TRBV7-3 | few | CASSSGPNPSQETQYF
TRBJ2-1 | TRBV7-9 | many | CASSLLVGDEQFF
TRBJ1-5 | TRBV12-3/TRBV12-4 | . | CASSPRRSAHPQHF
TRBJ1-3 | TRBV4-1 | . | CASSQGQHSGNTIYF
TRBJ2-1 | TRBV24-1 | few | CATSDVGGSNEQFF
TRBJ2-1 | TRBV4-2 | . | CASSLRDREGGEQFF
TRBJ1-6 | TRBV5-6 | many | CASSRPDGESRSPLHF
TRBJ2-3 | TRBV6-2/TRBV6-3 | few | CASSSPSFGVDTQYF
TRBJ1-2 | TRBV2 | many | CASSEVEGGGYTF
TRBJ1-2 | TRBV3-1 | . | CASSQGSSYGYTF
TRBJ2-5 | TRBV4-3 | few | CASSQETGRRETQYF
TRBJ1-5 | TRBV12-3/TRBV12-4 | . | CASSGQFNQPQHF
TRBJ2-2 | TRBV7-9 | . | CASNHDTNTGELFF
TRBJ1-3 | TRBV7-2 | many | CASSLAARTTGNTIYF
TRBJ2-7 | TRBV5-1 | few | CASSLFLAGEGEQYF
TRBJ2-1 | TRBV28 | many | CASSPRGEGQYNEQFF
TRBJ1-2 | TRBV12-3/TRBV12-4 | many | CASSFGRGLSYGYTF
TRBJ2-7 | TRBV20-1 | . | CSAIRDGAYEQYF
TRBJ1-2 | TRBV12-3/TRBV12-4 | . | CASSSDRAEGYTF